This T cell receptor (beta chain) originates from a study of blood T cell repertoires in COVID-19. Study-wide background: Collection of acute and convalescent COVID-19 samples took place in the United States, Italy and Spain. In each case, the material was cDNA or gDNA derived from T cells, B-cell-depleted T cells, or PBMCs.

Profiling relied on immunoSEQ multiplex PCR, and the TCRdb table lists in-frame clones only, not all of them. The table shows 200,000 to 250,000 clones, with more than 75% occurring only once. The CDR3 sequence is 14 residues long. V shed 5 bases and J shed 1 base, with 11 bases lying between them. The germline V gene encodes CDR1 SGHAT and CDR2 FQDESV (reference sequence). Patients of the Seattle cohort, enrolled during active infection, were followed longitudinally. The chain carries TRBV11-1 and TRBJ2-5, with TRBD1 as a possible D gene (6 bases). The receptor was derived from a woman over 75 with COVID-19, enrolled during active disease. Material for sequencing was peripheral blood. The chain's CDR3 is CASSPRDTQETQYF. CDR3 nucleotides: TGTGCCAGCAGCCCACGGGACACCCAAGAGACCCAGTACTTC.